This TCR beta chain was identified during a study of neoadjuvant anti-PD-1 for oral cavity cancer (TCRdb year 2021). For the study in its entirety: Before undergoing curative-intent surgical resection, most patients got three to four biweekly nivolumab doses at 3 mg/kg. The parent correlative cohort included under 15 patients, with an approximately 33% response rate. Patients who did not progress were given a fourth nivolumab dose at about day 43 and had definitive surgical resection on days 50-56. Under RECIST 1.1, patients with complete response, partial response or stable disease were classed as responders, and patients with progression were classed as non-responders. Here is what the overall study found, with its caveats: Only a few patients per response group were included in the TCR analyses, and larger cohorts for validation were called for by the authors. A higher pretreatment blood Treg/Th17 ratio correlated with both higher pretreatment blood TCRbeta clonality and lower post-treatment tumor TCRbeta clonality. After neoadjuvant nivolumab, non-responders showed significantly higher T cell clonality (Gini index) in PBMCs than responders did.

This clone has just a few counts. Its antigen is still unknown. Qualities for individual bases were not recorded, and no much larger clone is one base off. Read against the paper, the sample's time point label means: after neoadjuvant nivolumab, at surgical resection. None of the patients had received prior systemic or radiation treatment, and all were newly diagnosed with stage II-IVA oral cavity squamous cell carcinoma. Everyone in the cohort had locally advanced, HPV-negative oral cavity squamous cell carcinoma. Peripheral blood mononuclear cells were analyzed directly and were not maintained or expanded in culture. The samples were obtained from a longitudinal correlative study of a single-arm phase II trial testing neoadjuvant nivolumab in oral cavity squamous cell carcinoma. Genomic DNA-based TCRbeta sequencing was performed on subject-matched pre- and post-treatment PBMCs and tumors from three responders and three non-responders. Peripheral blood mononuclear cells were collected before nivolumab treatment and were collected again after treatment, at the time of surgery. The Maxwell RSC DNA from Cells kit was used to extract genomic DNA from PBMCs.

PBMC libraries used mostly around 0.5 ug of input genomic DNA for deep sequencing, with six replicates per sample. The immunoSEQ hsTCRbeta kit was used to prepare TCRbeta libraries according to the manufacturer's instructions. The finished libraries were brought together in one pool at roughly 2.7 nM, which was then read using an Illumina NovaSeq 6000 S4 flow cell. As for how the authors treated the data: The immunoSEQ Analyzer was used for raw data preprocessing and quality control. The analysis was restricted to productive rearrangements, with each unique CDR3 amino acid sequence defining a clonotype. Repertoire clonality was estimated as the Gini-Simpson index, which was computed with the R package tcR. Student's t test was used to compare Gini indices, while Pearson correlation assessed associations with tumor size change. TCRdb's version of the immuneACCESS table is confined to in-frame rearrangements and falls short of the full clone set. An unresolved V gene accounts for under half of the shortfall where checked; the remainder is of unknown origin. The DNA gave D and trimming, while V, J and clone size come from that table. The table for this sample lists about 13,000 clones; 67% of them were counted only once. The ten largest make up approximately 3% of the sample.

Sequenced material: PBMCs, taken after nivolumab (anti-PD-1) treatment. The receptor comes from a person aged 40 to 85 with oral cavity squamous cell carcinoma.

The nucleotide sequence is given as TGTGCCAGCAGTTTGGGTCCCGGGACTAGCGGATATCCTACCTACGAGCAGTACTTC. Its protein is CASSLGPGTSGYPTYEQYF. This sequence uses TRBV28 and TRBJ2-7; TRBD2 lines up with 11 middle nucleotides. Counted from cysteine to phenylalanine, this CDR3 has 19 amino acids. Only the CDR3 DNA is retained, 57 bases long and in frame from the first base. Germline trimming: 3 bases from V, 2 bases from J; junction bases outside gene matches: 15. As encoded in the germline V gene, CDR1 is MDHEN while CDR2 is SYDVKM.